Listed here is a single TCR beta chain. The data were obtained in a study of blood T cell repertoires in COVID-19. Study-wide context: Material from acute and convalescent COVID-19 was sourced from the United States, Italy and Spain. T cells, B-cell-depleted T cells, or PBMCs supplied cDNA or gDNA.

V dropped 4 bases and J dropped 8 bases, with 24 bases sitting between them. The CDR3 consists of 17 residues. The germline V gene encodes CDR1 MGHRA and CDR2 YSYEKL. The data were produced by immunoSEQ multiplex PCR, yet TCRdb's version contains in-frame clones alone and is incomplete. The sample holds under 95,000 clones, approximately 88% seen once. Sample: peripheral blood. The TCR sequence derives from a woman older than 75 with active or convalescent COVID-19. This rearrangement joins TRBV4-1 to TRBJ2-1; D is possibly TRBD1 (5 bases). CDR3 in amino acids: CASSPTYRSDTWDEQFF. CDR3 coding DNA: TGCGCCAGCAGCCCCACCTACCGTTCGGACACCTGGGATGAGCAGTTCTTC.